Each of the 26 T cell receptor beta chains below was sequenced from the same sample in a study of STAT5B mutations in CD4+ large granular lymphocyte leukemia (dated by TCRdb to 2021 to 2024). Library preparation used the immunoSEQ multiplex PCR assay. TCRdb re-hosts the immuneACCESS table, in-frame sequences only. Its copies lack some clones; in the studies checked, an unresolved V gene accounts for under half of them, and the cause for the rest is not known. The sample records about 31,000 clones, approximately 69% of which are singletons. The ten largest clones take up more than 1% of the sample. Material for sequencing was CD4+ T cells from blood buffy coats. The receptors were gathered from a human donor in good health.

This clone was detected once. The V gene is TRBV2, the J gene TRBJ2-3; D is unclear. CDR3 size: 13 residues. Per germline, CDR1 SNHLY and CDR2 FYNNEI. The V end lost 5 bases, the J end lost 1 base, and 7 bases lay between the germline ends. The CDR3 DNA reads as TGTGCCAGCAGTAGGCAGGGCACAGATACGCAGTATTTT. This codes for CASSRQGTDTQYF.

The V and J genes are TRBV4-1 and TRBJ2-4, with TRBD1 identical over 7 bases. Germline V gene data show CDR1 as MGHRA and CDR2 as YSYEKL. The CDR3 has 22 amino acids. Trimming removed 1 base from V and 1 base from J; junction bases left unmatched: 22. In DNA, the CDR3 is TGCGCCAGCAGCCAAGTACTACCGGTGGGACAGTTCCCGGGGCATGCCAAAAACATTCAGTACTTC. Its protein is CASSQVLPVGQFPGHAKNIQYF.

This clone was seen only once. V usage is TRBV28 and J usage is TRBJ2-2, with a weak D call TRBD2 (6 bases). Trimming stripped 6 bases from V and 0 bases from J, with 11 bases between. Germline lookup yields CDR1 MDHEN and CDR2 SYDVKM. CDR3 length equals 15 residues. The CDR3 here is CASRWTGANTGELFF. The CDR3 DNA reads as TGTGCCAGCAGGTGGACGGGAGCGAACACCGGGGAGCTGTTTTTT.

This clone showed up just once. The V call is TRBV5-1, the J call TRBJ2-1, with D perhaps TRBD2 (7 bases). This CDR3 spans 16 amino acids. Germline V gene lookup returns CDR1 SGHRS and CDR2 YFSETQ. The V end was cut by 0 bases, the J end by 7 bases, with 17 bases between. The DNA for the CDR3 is TGCGCCAGCAGCTTGGGGGCGGGGGCCCGTTCGAATGAGCAGTTCTTC. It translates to CASSLGAGARSNEQFF.

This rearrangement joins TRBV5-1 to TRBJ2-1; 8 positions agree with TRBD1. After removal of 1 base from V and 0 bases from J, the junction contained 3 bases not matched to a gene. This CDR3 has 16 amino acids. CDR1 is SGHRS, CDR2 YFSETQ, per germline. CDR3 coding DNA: TGCGCCAGCAGCTTGTCCGGGACAGGCTCCTACAATGAGCAGTTCTTC. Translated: CASSLSGTGSYNEQFF.

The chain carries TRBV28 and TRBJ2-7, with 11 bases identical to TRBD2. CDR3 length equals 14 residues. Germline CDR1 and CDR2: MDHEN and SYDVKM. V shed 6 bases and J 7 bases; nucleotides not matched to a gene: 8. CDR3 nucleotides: TGTGCCAGCAGGGCTAGCGGGGGGTCTAGGGAGCAGTACGTC. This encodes CASRASGGSREQYV.

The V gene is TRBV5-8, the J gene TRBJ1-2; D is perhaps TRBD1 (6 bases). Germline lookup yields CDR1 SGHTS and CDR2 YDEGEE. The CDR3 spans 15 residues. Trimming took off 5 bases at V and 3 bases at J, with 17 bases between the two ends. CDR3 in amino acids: CASSSGQPSYYGYTF. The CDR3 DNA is TGTGCCAGCAGTTCCGGACAGCCTTCGTACTATGGCTACACCTTC.

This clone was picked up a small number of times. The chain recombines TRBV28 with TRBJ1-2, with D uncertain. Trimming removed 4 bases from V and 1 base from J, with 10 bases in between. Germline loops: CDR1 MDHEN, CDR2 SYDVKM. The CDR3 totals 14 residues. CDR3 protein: CASSSSPLNYGYTF. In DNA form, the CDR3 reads TGTGCCAGCAGTTCCTCCCCGCTTAACTATGGCTACACCTTC.

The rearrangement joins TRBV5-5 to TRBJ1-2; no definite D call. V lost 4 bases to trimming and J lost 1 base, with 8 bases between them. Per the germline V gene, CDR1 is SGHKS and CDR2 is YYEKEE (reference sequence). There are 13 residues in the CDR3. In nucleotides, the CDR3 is TGTGCCAGCAGCCATTCCATTAACTATGGCTACACCTTC. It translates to CASSHSINYGYTF.

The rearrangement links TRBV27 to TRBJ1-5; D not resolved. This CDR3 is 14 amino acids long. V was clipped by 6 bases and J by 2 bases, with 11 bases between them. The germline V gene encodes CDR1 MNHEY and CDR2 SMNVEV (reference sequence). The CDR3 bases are TGTGCCAGCAGCCGTCGGGAAGGCAATCAGCCCCAGCATTTT. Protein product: CASSRREGNQPQHF.

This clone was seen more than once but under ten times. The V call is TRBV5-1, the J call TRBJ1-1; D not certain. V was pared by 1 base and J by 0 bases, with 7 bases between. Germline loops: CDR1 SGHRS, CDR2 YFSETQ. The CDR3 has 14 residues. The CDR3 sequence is CASSLSGLNTEAFF. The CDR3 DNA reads TGCGCCAGCAGCTTGAGTGGGCTGAACACTGAAGCTTTCTTT. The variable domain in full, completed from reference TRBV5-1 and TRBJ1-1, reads KAGVTQTPRYLIKTRGQQVTLSCSPISGHRSVSWYQQTPGQGLQFLFEYFSETQRNKGNFPGRFSGRQFSNSRSEMNVSTLELGDSALYLCASSLSGLNTEAFFGQGTRLTVV.

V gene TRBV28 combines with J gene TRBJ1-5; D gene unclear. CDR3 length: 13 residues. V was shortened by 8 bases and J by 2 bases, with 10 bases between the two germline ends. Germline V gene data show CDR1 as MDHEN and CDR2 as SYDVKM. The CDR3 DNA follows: TGTGCCAGCGGCAGGCGGGGCAATCAGCCCCAGCATTTT. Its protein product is CASGRRGNQPQHF.

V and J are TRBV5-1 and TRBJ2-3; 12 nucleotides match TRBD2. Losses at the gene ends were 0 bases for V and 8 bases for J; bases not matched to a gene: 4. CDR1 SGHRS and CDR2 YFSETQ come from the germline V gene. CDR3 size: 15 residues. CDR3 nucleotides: TGCGCCAGCAGCTTGGAGCTAGCGGGAGGGGGTACGCAGTATTTT. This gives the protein CASSLELAGGGTQYF.

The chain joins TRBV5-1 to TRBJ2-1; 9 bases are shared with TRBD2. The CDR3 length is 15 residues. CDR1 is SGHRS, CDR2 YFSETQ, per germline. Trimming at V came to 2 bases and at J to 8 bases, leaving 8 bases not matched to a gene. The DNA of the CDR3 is TGCGCCAGCAGCTTAATAATAGCGGGAGCCCATGAGCAGTTCTTC. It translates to CASSLIIAGAHEQFF.

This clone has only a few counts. The CDR3 region is CASRTGNYGYTF. CDR3 DNA: TGTGCCAGCAGGACAGGGAACTATGGCTACACCTTC. J is TRBJ1-2 and V is TRBV6-5, with 7 bases matching TRBD1. Germline values: CDR1 MNHEY, CDR2 SVGAGI. The CDR3 totals 12 residues. V shed 6 bases, J shed 2 bases, and the junction held 0 bases outside the gene matches.

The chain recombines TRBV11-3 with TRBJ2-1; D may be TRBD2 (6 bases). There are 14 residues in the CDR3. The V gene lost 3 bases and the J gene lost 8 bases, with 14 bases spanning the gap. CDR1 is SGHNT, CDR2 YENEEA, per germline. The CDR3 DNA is TGTGCCAGCAGCTTGAGCGGGCTGCGGGATGAGCAGTTCTTC. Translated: CASSLSGLRDEQFF.

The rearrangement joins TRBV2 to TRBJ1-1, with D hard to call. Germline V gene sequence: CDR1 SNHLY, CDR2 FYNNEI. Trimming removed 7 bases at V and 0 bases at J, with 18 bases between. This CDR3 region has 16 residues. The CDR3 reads CASKREAVWVNTEAFF. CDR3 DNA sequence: TGTGCCAGCAAGAGAGAGGCGGTTTGGGTGAACACTGAAGCTTTCTTT.

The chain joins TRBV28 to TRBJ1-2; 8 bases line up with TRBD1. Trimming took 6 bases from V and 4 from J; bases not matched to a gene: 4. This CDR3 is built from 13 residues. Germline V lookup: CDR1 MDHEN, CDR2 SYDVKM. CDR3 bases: TGTGCCAGCAGGATGGGGACAGGCTATGGCTACACCTTC. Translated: CASRMGTGYGYTF.

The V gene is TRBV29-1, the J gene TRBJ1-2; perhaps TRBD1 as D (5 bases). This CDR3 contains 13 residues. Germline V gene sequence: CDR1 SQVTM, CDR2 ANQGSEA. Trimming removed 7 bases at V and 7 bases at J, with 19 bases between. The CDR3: CSATVGGESGYTF. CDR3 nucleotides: TGCAGCGCCACTGTTGGGGGGGAATCTGGCTACACCTTC.

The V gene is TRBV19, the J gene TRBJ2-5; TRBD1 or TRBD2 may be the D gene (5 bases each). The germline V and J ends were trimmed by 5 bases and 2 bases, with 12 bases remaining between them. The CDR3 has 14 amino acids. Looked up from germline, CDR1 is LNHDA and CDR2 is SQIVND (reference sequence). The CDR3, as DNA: TGTGCCAGTAGTCTAGGGACGGCTCAAGAGACCCAGTACTTC. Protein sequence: CASSLGTAQETQYF.

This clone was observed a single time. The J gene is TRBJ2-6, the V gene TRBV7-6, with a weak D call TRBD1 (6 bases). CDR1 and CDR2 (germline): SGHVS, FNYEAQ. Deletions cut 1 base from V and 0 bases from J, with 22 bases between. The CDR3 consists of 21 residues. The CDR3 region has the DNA TGTGCCAGCAGCTTAGAGGCAGGGCCCTTCTCCAGGGGCTCTGGGGCCAACGTCCTGACTTTC. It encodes CASSLEAGPFSRGSGANVLTF. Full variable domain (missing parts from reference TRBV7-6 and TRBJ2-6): GAGVSQSPRYKVTKRGQDVALRCDPISGHVSLYWYRQALGQGPEFLTYFNYEAQQDKSGLPNDRFSAERPEGSISTLTIQRTEQRDSAMYRCASSLEAGPFSRGSGANVLTFGAGSRLTVL.

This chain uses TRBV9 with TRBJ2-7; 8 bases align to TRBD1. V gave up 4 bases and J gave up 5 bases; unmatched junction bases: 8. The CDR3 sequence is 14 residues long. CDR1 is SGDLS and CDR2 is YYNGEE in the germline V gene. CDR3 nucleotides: TGTGCCAGCAGCCCTCGGACAGGGCACCACGAGCAGTACTTC. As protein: CASSPRTGHHEQYF.

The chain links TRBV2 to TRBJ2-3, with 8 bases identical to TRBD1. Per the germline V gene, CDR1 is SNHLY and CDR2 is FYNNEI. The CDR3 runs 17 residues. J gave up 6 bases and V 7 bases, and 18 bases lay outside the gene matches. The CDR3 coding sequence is TGTGCCAGCAAGTCTGGGGAAAACCAGGGGGCAGGGGATACGCAGTATTTT. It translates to CASKSGENQGAGDTQYF.

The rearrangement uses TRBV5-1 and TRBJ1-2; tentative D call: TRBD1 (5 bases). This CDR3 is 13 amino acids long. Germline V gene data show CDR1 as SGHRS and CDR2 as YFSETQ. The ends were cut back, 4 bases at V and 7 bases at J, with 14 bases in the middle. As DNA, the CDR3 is TGCGCCAGCAGCGCCGAGGGGTATGGTGGCTACACCTTC. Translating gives CASSAEGYGGYTF.

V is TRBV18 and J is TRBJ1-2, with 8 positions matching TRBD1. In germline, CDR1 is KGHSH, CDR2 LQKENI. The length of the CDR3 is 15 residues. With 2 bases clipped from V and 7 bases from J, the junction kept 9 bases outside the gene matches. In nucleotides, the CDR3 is TGTGCCAGCTCACCAAACGGACAGGGTATCAGTGGCTACACCTTC. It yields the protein CASSPNGQGISGYTF.

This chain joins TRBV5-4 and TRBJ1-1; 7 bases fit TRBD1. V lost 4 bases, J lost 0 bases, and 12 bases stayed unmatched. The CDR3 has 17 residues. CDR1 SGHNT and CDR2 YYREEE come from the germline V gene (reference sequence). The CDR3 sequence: CASSTKGQASMNTEAFF. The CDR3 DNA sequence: TGTGCCAGCAGCACAAAAGGACAGGCCTCCATGAACACTGAAGCTTTCTTT. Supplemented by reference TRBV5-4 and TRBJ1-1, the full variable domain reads ETGVTQSPTHLIKTRGQQVTLRCSSQSGHNTVSWYQQALGQGPQFIFQYYREEENGRGNFPPRFSGLQFPNYSSELNVNALELDDSALYLCASSTKGQASMNTEAFFGQGTRLTVV.